This T cell receptor (beta chain) stems from a study of shared clonotypes between healthy human individuals (TCRdb year 2020). Context from the whole study: The cohort included a few men and a couple of women between 18 and 49 years of age. Leukapheresis yielded between about 0.9 and 8.9 billion PBMCs per donor. Different laboratories and diverse techniques were used to prepare libraries and sequence TCR repertoires, to increase sequencing depth and limit assay-specific biases. To estimate repertoire size and how much clonotype sharing occurs between individuals, the study deeply sequenced the blood TCR repertoires of about 5 healthy adults. Per donor, three plates each were used for CD4 naive and CD4 memory, two for CD8 naive, and one for CD8 memory. On the study overall, not on this receptor specifically: Sharing across a few donors was observed for around 5% of naive CD4, over 3% of naive CD8, around 2.5% of memory CD4, and about 0.39% of memory CD8 clonotypes. Pairwise subsampling led to the expectation that sequencing depth would affect the degree of clonotype sharing among donors. Compared with non-shared clonotypes, clonotypes shared by all four sorted-subset donors had higher generation probabilities. Sampling was limited to blood, and TCR repertoires in tissue likely differ from TCR repertoires in blood. Because the study included a small number of donors, the genetic and exposure-history diversity represented was limited. Rarefaction of sorted-subset datasets indicated incomplete sequencing despite the large sequencing depth. Naive subsets generally had larger estimated clonotype richness than memory subsets did.

In the germline V gene, CDR1 corresponds to SGHDN and CDR2 to FVKESK. The CDR3 runs 17 residues from the cysteine to the phenylalanine. CDR3 DNA only is kept here, 51 bases in frame from base 1. Cut back by 2 bases and 2 bases, the V and J ends lie 18 bases apart. About this clone: It lacks a known antigen. No base qualities exist here, and no much larger clone lies one base off it.

Using the deep immunoSEQ assay, multiplex PCR amplified TCR CDR3 regions from genomic DNA. Genomic DNA extracted from each cell subset was distributed evenly over all wells of several immunoSEQ 96-well plates, and each plate served as one replicate. For sorted subsets, approximately 190 ng of genomic DNA, equivalent to roughly 33,000 T cell genomes, went into each replicate PCR. Purified libraries were measured with a Qubit 3.0 fluorometer, size-checked on a Bioanalyzer 2100, and measured again with the KAPA Library Quantification kit. Each immunoSEQ 96-well plate was sequenced on its own single-read 150-cycle Illumina NextSeq 550 flow cell. From the authors' description of their analysis: The immunoSEQ output contained only junctional sequences without quality scores, so filtering could not match that applied to full-length reads. To assign V/J genes and CDR3, sequences were annotated using PyIR, a Python wrapper for IgBLAST v1.9, with IMGT germline references. Any read was removed if the V/J assignment was weak (E-value above 1e-6), the CDR3 was missing, or the read contained stop codons, out-of-frame junctions, or ambiguous translated residues. A V3J clonotype was defined by an identical inferred V gene, J gene, and CDR3 amino acid sequence. Percentage overlap between repertoires was calculated by dividing the number of shared unique clonotypes by the size of the smaller repertoire. Repertoire richness was assessed with RTK rarefaction, the Chao1 estimator, and Recon v2.1 estimates of unobserved clonotypes. For all TCRbeta clonotypes obtained by the gDNA method from a few donors, generation probabilities were computed with OLGA. TCRdb took over this immuneACCESS table, retaining in-frame rearrangements with V and J assigned. Such tables are incomplete; in checked studies, under half of the missing clones stem from an unresolved V gene, and the remainder is unexplained. V and J calls and clone size are given by that table; D and trimming were obtained from the DNA. Across this sample there are hundreds of thousands of clones, with 90% to 95% seen only once. In total, the top ten clones hold about 0.11% of the sample.

CD8 naive samples consisted of CD45RO-negative cells that were positively selected for CCR7, yielding a CD45RA+CCR7+ population without TemRA cells. The donors were healthy, HIV-negative adults who had no recently reported acute infections or vaccinations. Every donor was a Caucasian adult residing in Nashville, Tennessee, USA. Blood was obtained by leukapheresis, after which PBMCs were separated by Ficoll-Histopaque density gradient centrifugation and cryopreserved in liquid nitrogen vapor phase. Purity and quantity of every magnetically sorted T cell population were checked by analytical flow cytometry. Genomic DNA was isolated from every sorted fraction and measured by UV absorbance on a Nanodrop 2000c.

Sequenced sample: naive CD8+ T cells sorted from blood. The cell subset or site label of this sample denotes: CD45RA+CCR7+. The receptor comes from a woman in her 30s in good health. The chain employs TRBV14 and TRBJ1-1; 5 matching bases give a weak D call of TRBD1. The DNA sequence is given as TGTGCCAGCAGCCAACTCCACCGACAGACGAAAAACACTGAAGCTTTCTTT. It codes for CASSQLHRQTKNTEAFF. The CDR3 plus the reference TRBV14 and TRBJ1-1 genes for the other parts give the full variable domain: EAGVTQFPSHSVIEKGQTVTLRCDPISGHDNLYWYRRVMGKEIKFLLHFVKESKQDESGMPNNRFLAERTGGTYSTLKVQPAELEDSGVYFCASSQLHRQTKNTEAFFGQGTRLTVV.